The 3 T cell receptor beta chains below were found in one sample sequenced in a study of CD8 T cells in ankylosing spondylitis. TCRdb called the 5' RACE reads again in MiXCR, with one record for every CDR3 protein. This table holds around 330,000 distinct CDR3 sequences, 9.5% to 13% found once. Sequencing was carried out using blood, either unsorted or a sorted T cell fraction (not recorded which). All receptors come from a female donor with ankylosing spondylitis or in good health (not recorded which).

This clonotype occurred a few times. The V gene is TRBV5-5, the J gene TRBJ1-2; D is ambiguous. The CDR3 loop spans 13 amino acids. V was cut by 4 bases and J by 5 bases, with 12 bases left in between. Germline lookup yields CDR1 SGHKS and CDR2 YYEKEE (reference sequence). Here the CDR3 reads CASSHQDQYGYTF. The CDR3 DNA sequence: TGTGCCAGCAGCCATCAGGATCAGTATGGCTACACCTTC.

This clonotype was seen more than once but under ten times. The V call is TRBV5-1, the J call TRBJ2-1; 11 positions match TRBD1. Per the germline V gene, CDR1 is SGHRS and CDR2 is YFSETQ. J was trimmed by 8 bases and V by 4 bases; bases with no gene match: 8. The CDR3 loop spans 15 amino acids. CDR3 in amino acids: CASSPGTGGTHEQFF. The CDR3 DNA follows: TGCGCCAGCAGCCCCGGGACAGGGGGGACTCATGAGCAGTTCTTC. Based on the CDR3 plus reference TRBV5-1 and TRBJ2-1, the full variable domain is KAGVTQTPRYLIKTRGQQVTLSCSPISGHRSVSWYQQTPGQGLQFLFEYFSETQRNKGNFPGRFSGRQFSNSRSEMNVSTLELGDSALYLCASSPGTGGTHEQFFGPGTRLTVL.

This clonotype was observed at least ten times. The J gene is TRBJ2-1, the V gene TRBV6-1; 10 nucleotides match TRBD2. Germline lookup yields CDR1 MNHNS and CDR2 SASEGT. There are 16 residues in the CDR3. V shed 6 bases and J 4 bases; nucleotides not matched to a gene: 9. In DNA form, the CDR3 reads TGTGCCAGCAGCTCCGGACTAGCGGAAAGATACAATGAGCAGTTCTTC. This gives the protein CASSSGLAERYNEQFF.